This TCR beta chain is from a study of spatial heterogeneity in lung cancer (dated 2019 in TCRdb). Describing the broader study: Beta-chain transcripts were consistently detected in greater numbers than alpha-chain transcripts, which likely reflects a higher abundance of beta-chain transcripts. In the raw uncorrected reads, each unique combination of TCR and UMI appeared on average more than ten times. In non-small cell lung cancer, the study quantitatively compared TCR alpha and beta repertoires across several tumor regions, matched nontumor lung, and blood. At surgery, both alpha and beta chains were TCR-sequenced in more than 200 tumor regions, over 61 matched nontumor lung samples and a few dozen PBMC samples. TCR transcript counts in tumor regions correlated strongly with a T cell transcriptional module score from matched bulk RNA-seq. Nonsynonymous mutation counts, determined by whole-exome sequencing of tumor tissue, were related to TCR repertoire features.

The sample's time point label, decoded: sample taken at primary tumor resection. Donors were 70 or so patients with early-stage, untreated non-small cell lung cancer from the lung TRACERx cohort. Whole RNA extracted from tumor and nontumor lung tissue, or from cryopreserved PBMC samples, was used for TCR sequencing without cell sorting. Only patients for whom sufficient RNA was available from at least two tumor regions were selected for TCR sequencing. A lung pathologist reviewed the tumor and adjacent nontumor lung specimens before the specimens were selected. General study outcomes and caveats: Additional single-cell paired TCR alpha and beta sequencing was considered necessary to confirm, at a functional level, the hypothesis that regional TCRs recognize regional mutations. Counts of ubiquitous and regional expanded TCRs correlated with counts of ubiquitous and regional nonsynonymous mutations, respectively. The number of expanded intratumoral alpha and beta TCRs correlated with the tumor nonsynonymous mutation count. TCR-seq coverage of tumor T cells was estimated to be only roughly 7% for alpha chains and roughly 14% for beta chains.

This clonotype is classified as medium-sized (0.01 to 0.1%). It lacks a known antigen. The input lacks base qualities; no much larger clone sits a single base away. Preparation of the library involved 5' RACE. Sequencer: NextSeq 500. To allow correction of PCR and sequencing errors, the TCR library protocol tagged every TCR cDNA molecule with a unique molecular identifier. On the authors' methods: Decombinator tools were used for TCR identification, UMI-based error correction and CDR3 extraction. TCRs above a frequency of 2 per 1,000, corresponding to the top 1% of the tumor frequency distribution, were defined as expanded. Expanded tumor TCRs were classed as regional if statistically deemed absent (corrected P<0.05) from at least one tumor region, otherwise ubiquitous. Rényi diversity was computed with the R vegan package after subsampling each repertoire 100 times to 5,000 TCRs. CDR3 similarity networks were constructed using string-kernel similarity of amino acid triplets, with links drawn between CDR3s whose pairwise similarity was above 0.82. The public reads were reprocessed in TCRdb via fastp at Q25 and MiXCR, keeping in-frame beta chains. Rows matching on CDR3 protein sequence are summarized as one entry with the most common DNA and genes. Here the V and J calls rest on TCRdb's processing, not on the authors' analysis. Here the sample has approximately 16,000 distinct CDR3 sequences; under 7.5% occur a single time. The ten top clones hold less than 20% of the sample.

CDR1 and CDR2, per the germline V gene, are MDHEN and SYDVKM. The CDR3 contains 16 residues, cysteine and phenylalanine counted. Only the CDR3 DNA is retained, 48 bases long and in frame from the first base. V is pruned by 4 bases and J by 0 bases, leaving 7 bases of the junction without a gene match. The clonotype originates from a female donor with early-stage non-small cell lung cancer. Sequencing used lung tumor tissue, obtained at surgery. Rearrangement joined TRBV28 to TRBJ2-3; 7 bases in between match TRBD2. The CDR3 is CASSSSSGVSTDTQYF. The DNA sequence is TGTGCCAGCAGTTCATCCAGCGGGGTTAGCACAGATACGCAGTATTTT.